These T cell receptor beta chains were read from a single sample in a study of cytomegalovirus exposure and HLA in healthy donors. TCRdb keeps only in-frame clones here, not all; method: immunoSEQ multiplex PCR. Of around 150,000 clones listed, over 75% were seen once; the top ten hold 2.2%. The sequenced sample consisted of PBMCs. The source of these receptors is a man aged 25 to 40 in good health and CMV-seronegative. Both conserved end residues are part of each CDR3. Fields, in order: V gene, D gene, CDR3 length, J gene, clone size, CDR3 DNA, CDR3 protein. The D gene is left open where the match is weak. A row's size may be missing; if present it is once, few, many or a size class.

V: TRBV2
D: TRBD2
length: 14
J: TRBJ2-3
size: NA
DNA: TGTGCCAGCAGTTGGCGGGAGGGGTGGGATACGCAGTATTTT
CDR3: CASSWREGWDTQYF

V: TRBV5-4
D: NA
length: 11
J: TRBJ2-1
size: once
DNA: TGTGCCAGCAGTGGCCAGAAGGAGCAGTTCTTC
CDR3: CASSGQKEQFF

V: TRBV6-6
D: TRBD1
length: 14
J: TRBJ2-7
size: NA
DNA: TGTGCCAGTGTTGCCAGGGGGAGACCCTACGAGCAGTACTTC
CDR3: CASVARGRPYEQYF

V: TRBV7-9
D: TRBD1
length: 13
J: TRBJ2-7
size: NA
DNA: TGTGCCAGCAGGCCCGGGACAGGCTACGAGCAGTACTTC
CDR3: CASRPGTGYEQYF

V: TRBV9
D: NA
length: 18
J: TRBJ1-4
size: NA
DNA: TGTGCCAGCAGCGTAGCGGGAAGGGCCGGCCCGGGGGATGAAAAACTGTTTTTT
CDR3: CASSVAGRAGPGDEKLFF

V: TRBV10-1
D: NA
length: 13
J: TRBJ1-1
size: NA
DNA: TGCGCCAGCAGCGCCGGGAAGAACACTGAAGCTTTCTTT
CDR3: CASSAGKNTEAFF

V: TRBV6-1
D: TRBD2
length: 13
J: TRBJ2-7
size: NA
DNA: TGTGCCAGCACAAGCGGGATACGATACGAGCAGTACTTC
CDR3: CASTSGIRYEQYF

V: TRBV4-2
D: NA
length: 16
J: TRBJ1-1
size: few
DNA: TGTGCCAGCAGCCAACCGACAGATAATAGGAACACTGAAGCTTTCTTT
CDR3: CASSQPTDNRNTEAFF

V: TRBV27
D: NA
length: 14
J: TRBJ1-4
size: NA
DNA: TGTGCCAGCAGTTTCCAGGGGCTAAGTGAAAAACTGTTTTTT
CDR3: CASSFQGLSEKLFF

V: TRBV18
D: NA
length: 12
J: TRBJ1-4
size: NA
DNA: TGTGCCAGCTCATCTTCTAATGAAAAACTGTTTTTT
CDR3: CASSSSNEKLFF

V: TRBV7-9
D: NA
length: 13
J: TRBJ1-3
size: NA
DNA: TGTGCCAGCAGCCCAGGCTGGGGAAACACCATATATTTT
CDR3: CASSPGWGNTIYF

V: TRBV5-4
D: NA
length: 16
J: TRBJ2-3
size: NA
DNA: TGTGCCAGCAGCAGGGGGGACAGAGAATACACAGATACGCAGTATTTT
CDR3: CASSRGDREYTDTQYF

V: TRBV15
D: TRBD1
length: 13
J: TRBJ2-1
size: once
DNA: TGTGCCACCCTGGGACAGGGGTACAATGAGCAGTTCTTC
CDR3: CATLGQGYNEQFF

V: TRBV2
D: TRBD1
length: 14
J: TRBJ1-1
size: NA
DNA: TGTGCCAGCAGTGAGGGACAGCTAAACACTGAAGCTTTCTTT
CDR3: CASSEGQLNTEAFF

V: TRBV5-4
D: TRBD1
length: 14
J: TRBJ2-7
size: few
DNA: TGTGCCACATCCGGGACAGGGGGTTCCTACGAGCAGTACTTC
CDR3: CATSGTGGSYEQYF

V: TRBV6-5
D: NA
length: 13
J: TRBJ1-5
size: NA
DNA: TGTGCCAGCAGTCTCGGGACTAATCAGCCCCAGCATTTT
CDR3: CASSLGTNQPQHF

V: TRBV19
D: NA
length: 12
J: TRBJ1-2
size: NA
DNA: TGTGCCAGTAGTATTACGGGATATGGCTACACCTTC
CDR3: CASSITGYGYTF

V: TRBV5-4
D: TRBD2
length: 15
J: TRBJ2-7
size: NA
DNA: TGTGCCAGCAGCCTATGGACTAGCGGGGTCTACGAGCAGTACTTC
CDR3: CASSLWTSGVYEQYF

V: TRBV27
D: NA
length: 20
J: TRBJ1-5
size: NA
DNA: TGTGCCAGCAGTCAGTTTATAGGGACTGGTTCGCTGCATAGCAATCAGCCCCAGCATTTT
CDR3: CASSQFIGTGSLHSNQPQHF

V: TRBV27
D: TRBD2
length: 19
J: TRBJ2-7
size: NA
DNA: TGTGCCAGCAGTTTATCCCATCCCATGATAGCGGGAGTGGGCTACGAGCAGTACTTC
CDR3: CASSLSHPMIAGVGYEQYF

V: TRBV19
D: NA
length: 13
J: TRBJ1-1
size: NA
DNA: TGTGCCAGTAGCGCAGGGGTTGGCACTGAAGCTTTCTTT
CDR3: CASSAGVGTEAFF

V: TRBV21-1
D: NA
length: 17
J: TRBJ1-2
size: once
DNA: TGTGCCAGCAGCATAATGAAGGGAACAGGGGGAATGGATGGCTACACCTTC
CDR3: CASSIMKGTGGMDGYTF

V: TRBV6-4
D: TRBD1
length: 16
J: TRBJ2-4
size: NA
DNA: TGTGCCAGCGCTCGGACAGGGGACTTAGCCAAAAACATTCAGTACTTC
CDR3: CASARTGDLAKNIQYF

V: TRBV7-9
D: TRBD1
length: 16
J: TRBJ2-5
size: NA
DNA: TGTGCCAGCAGCTTAACAGGGACAGGGGGCCTGGAGACCCAGTACTTC
CDR3: CASSLTGTGGLETQYF

V: TRBV29-1
D: NA
length: 14
J: TRBJ1-2
size: NA
DNA: TGCAGCGTAGCGAACAGGAGGACTAACTATGGCTACCCCTTC
CDR3: CSVANRRTNYGYPF